This TCR beta chain emerged from a study of shared clonotypes between healthy human individuals. Study-wide findings and caveats: Estimated richness values were generally larger in naive subsets than in memory subsets. Non-shared clonotypes had lower generation probabilities than those shared by all four donors.

Method: immunoSEQ multiplex PCR; TCRdb's copy keeps in-frame clones and lacks some. There are around 2,000,000 clones in the sample; about 94% occur only once, and around 1% lies in the top ten. The CDR3 sequence is 13 residues long. The ends were cut back, 6 bases at V and 1 base at J, with 10 bases in the middle. The germline V gene has CDR1 SEHNR and CDR2 FQNEAQ (reference sequence). CD45RO-negative cells were positively selected for CCR7, leaving out terminally differentiated effector memory CD45RA+ cells. Donors, healthy HIV-negative adults, lacked recent acute infections or vaccinations. Donors comprised only Caucasian adults living in Nashville, Tennessee. This clone showed up just a few times. Its antigen is still unknown. Within the sample, other DNA sequences also encode this same CDR3.

The sample comprised naive CD8+ T cells sorted from blood. The rearrangement joins TRBV7-9 to TRBJ2-7; TRBD1 might be the D (6 bases). The sequence was obtained from a man aged 18 to 29 in good health. The CDR3 protein is CASRQGGSYEQYF. In DNA, the CDR3 is TGTGCCAGCAGACAGGGCGGGTCCTACGAGCAGTACTTC. Complete variable domain (other parts from reference TRBV7-9 and TRBJ2-7): DTGVSQNPRHKITKRGQNVTFRCDPISEHNRLYWYRQTLGQGPEFLTYFQNEAQLEKSRLLSDRFSAERPKGSFSTLEIQRTEQGDSAMYLCASRQGGSYEQYFGPGTRLTVT.